These 16 T cell receptor beta chains were all obtained from the same sample, sequenced in a study of T-cell memory formation after mild COVID-19. TCRdb re-analysed the 5' RACE reads in MiXCR, keeping a single row per CDR3 protein. The table includes 300,000 to 350,000 distinct CDR3 sequences, 12% to 15% detected once. Material: PBMCs or a T cell subset sorted from them (not recorded which). Source of these receptors: a man aged 18 to 35 who had mild COVID-19 (a few samples of this study predate the infection). Cell type and time point are not known.

This clonotype was recorded many times. The chain carries TRBV4-3 and TRBJ2-7, with D maybe TRBD1 (6 bases). Germline assignment: CDR1 LGHNA and CDR2 YSLEER. Trimming removed 2 bases at V and 2 bases at J, with 10 bases between. The length of the CDR3 is 14 residues. Here the CDR3 DNA reads TGCGCCAGCAGCCAAAGCCCAGGGGCCTACGAGCAGTACGTC. It codes for CASSQSPGAYEQYV.

The V and J genes are TRBV19 and TRBJ2-5; 9 bases are shared with TRBD2. Trimming removed 10 bases from V and 4 bases from J; junction bases left unmatched: 13. Germline CDR1 and CDR2: LNHDA and SQIVND (reference sequence). This CDR3 has 15 amino acids. CDR3 in DNA: TGTGCCACCCGAGAAGCGGGGGGCCGAGGAGAGACCCAGTACTTC. As protein: CATREAGGRGETQYF.

At least ten counts were recorded for this clonotype. The gene calls are TRBV4-1 and TRBJ2-3; TRBD1 aligns across 7 bases. The CDR3 spans 17 residues. The germline gives CDR1 MGHRA, CDR2 YSYEKL. The ends lost 5 bases at V and 4 bases at J; junction bases unmatched: 15. The CDR3 is CASSTPQGWQGADTQYF. DNA for the CDR3: TGCGCCAGCAGCACCCCCCAGGGTTGGCAGGGGGCAGATACGCAGTATTTT.

This clonotype was found many times. The chain is built from TRBV7-9 and TRBJ2-1; weak D call: TRBD1 (6 bases). Trimming cost V 3 bases and J 3 bases, with 12 bases left between them. CDR1 and CDR2 (germline): SEHNR, FQNEAQ (reference sequence). CDR3 length equals 15 residues. Written as DNA, the CDR3 is TGTGCCAGCAGCTTCAGGGGATTGGGCTACAATGAGCAGTTCTTC. This translates into CASSFRGLGYNEQFF.

V and J are TRBV5-1 and TRBJ2-2; D is uncertain. Germline lookup yields CDR1 SGHRS and CDR2 YFSETQ. The CDR3 length is 15 residues. Trimming stripped 0 bases from V and 5 bases from J, with 11 bases between. The DNA of the CDR3 is TGCGCCAGCAGCTTGGCCGGGCAGCATACCGGGGAGCTGTTTTTT. This gives the protein CASSLAGQHTGELFF.

This chain joins TRBV7-9 and TRBJ2-7, with 8 bases aligning to TRBD1. The germline gives CDR1 SEHNR, CDR2 FQNEAQ (reference sequence). The J segment lost 6 bases and the V segment lost 1 base, leaving 8 bases of the junction unmatched. This CDR3 is built from 15 residues. In nucleotides, the CDR3 is TGTGCCAGCAGCTTAGATATAGGACAGGGAGTCGAGCAGTACGTC. It yields the protein CASSLDIGQGVEQYV.

This clonotype was seen at least ten times. The V gene is TRBV5-1, the J gene TRBJ1-4; 9 bases agree with TRBD1. The ends lost 9 bases at V and 7 bases at J; junction bases unmatched: 13. CDR1 and CDR2 from the germline V gene are SGHRS and YFSETQ. This CDR3 comprises 15 residues. CDR3 amino acids: CATAVTGGASEKLFF. The CDR3, as DNA: TGCGCCACCGCGGTAACAGGGGGCGCGTCTGAAAAACTGTTTTTT.

This clonotype occurred a few times. The J gene is TRBJ1-1, the V gene TRBV5-1; D is unresolved. The CDR3 has 14 amino acids. V was clipped by 0 bases and J by 1 base, with 7 bases between them. Germline CDR1 reads SGHRS; CDR2 reads YFSETQ. As DNA, the CDR3 is TGCGCCAGCAGCTTGGCGCCACCGAACACTGAAGCTTTCTTT. Translation gives CASSLAPPNTEAFF.

At least ten counts were recorded for this clonotype. V usage is TRBV2 and J usage is TRBJ2-7, with D possibly being TRBD1 (6 bases). Looked up from germline, CDR1 is SNHLY and CDR2 is FYNNEI. The ends were cut back, 8 bases at V and 6 bases at J, with 11 bases in the middle. The CDR3 covers 11 residues. CDR3 loop: CASLLGGEQYV. The CDR3 bases are TGTGCCAGCCTTCTAGGGGGCGAGCAGTACGTC.

This clonotype has a handful of counts. V and J are TRBV29-1 and TRBJ1-2; D is undetermined. In germline, CDR1 is SQVTM, CDR2 ANQGSEA. The CDR3 consists of 12 residues. The CDR3 sequence: CSVGSQGIGYTF. The CDR3 DNA is TGCAGTGTGGGGAGTCAAGGGATCGGCTACACCTTC.

In its sample, this clonotype was seen a few times. The rearrangement joins TRBV9 to TRBJ2-1; D is unclear. The CDR3 runs 13 residues. CDR1 SGDLS and CDR2 YYNGEE come from the germline V gene. V gave up 0 bases and J gave up 5 bases, with 6 bases separating them. CDR3 in amino acids: CASSVDDNNEQFF. The CDR3 DNA follows: TGTGCCAGCAGCGTAGACGATAACAATGAGCAGTTCTTC.

The chain employs TRBV4-1 and TRBJ2-5; 12 nucleotides match TRBD2. V gave up 3 bases and J gave up 5 bases; unmatched junction bases: 4. The CDR3 sequence is 15 residues long. Germline V gives CDR1 MGHRA, CDR2 YSYEKL. The CDR3, as DNA: TGCGCCAGCAGCCAGTCCGGGACTAGCGGGGAGACCCAGTACTTC. Protein product: CASSQSGTSGETQYF.

This clonotype was counted at least ten times. J is TRBJ2-7 and V is TRBV11-2; D may be TRBD1 (6 bases). In germline, CDR1 is SGHAT, CDR2 FQNNGV. The CDR3 contains 13 residues. V lost 2 bases and J 5 bases, leaving 10 bases between the germline ends. This chain's CDR3 is CASSLSQGHEQYV. The DNA of the CDR3 is TGTGCCAGCAGCTTATCCCAGGGGCACGAGCAGTACGTC.

The chain has TRBV20-1 and TRBJ1-4; D is unclear. The ends were cut back, 3 bases at V and 5 bases at J, with 13 bases in the middle. The CDR3 is made up of 14 amino acids. CDR1 and CDR2 (germline): DFQATT, SNEGSKA (reference sequence). The chain's CDR3 is CSARDQSRNEKLFF. CDR3 nucleotide sequence: TGCAGTGCTAGGGACCAATCAAGAAATGAAAAACTGTTTTTT.

The chain uses TRBV7-2 and TRBJ2-3; 7 bases line up with TRBD1. The CDR3 consists of 14 residues. J was trimmed by 5 bases and V by 7 bases; bases with no gene match: 9. The germline gives CDR1 SGHTA, CDR2 FQGNSA. The CDR3 protein is CASTPRQGLDTQYF. The CDR3 coding sequence is TGTGCCAGCACGCCCCGACAGGGATTAGATACGCAGTATTTT. Full variable domain (outside the CDR3, taken from reference TRBV7-2 and TRBJ2-3): GAGVSQSPSNKVTEKGKDVELRCDPISGHTALYWYRQSLGQGLEFLIYFQGNSAPDKSGLPSDRFSAERTGGSVSTLTIQRTQQEDSAVYLCASTPRQGLDTQYFGPGTRLTVL.

V gene TRBV5-1 combines with J gene TRBJ1-6; D not certain. Trimming stripped 0 bases from V and 0 bases from J, with 10 bases between. This CDR3 is built from 17 residues. CDR1 and CDR2 from the germline V gene are SGHRS and YFSETQ. The CDR3 DNA reads TGCGCCAGCAGCTTGGAACCGTTGAGCTCCTATAATTCACCCCTCCACTTT. Residues: CASSLEPLSSYNSPLHF.